This TCR beta chain was identified during a study of cytomegalovirus exposure and HLA in healthy donors (dated by TCRdb to 2016 to 2017). About the study as a whole: An earlier analysis of approximately 640 of the donors reported 250 to 300 Gb of sequence data and around 120 million unique TCR beta sequences from 150 million to 200 million T cells. Roughly 300 gigabases of sequencing data and 70 million to 85 million unique TCR sequences were included in an early release covering roughly 600 HLA-typed donors. The genetic ancestry cluster associated with self-reported Caucasian donors included roughly four fifths of the 398 genotyped donors. The study aimed to test whether signatures of past pathogen exposure could be identified by cataloging public T cell receptors. Using immunosequencing, the study profiled T cell repertoires from roughly 650 subjects and related those repertoires to cytomegalovirus serostatus. A separate validation cohort of about 110 different subjects was used in addition to the roughly 670-subject first cohort. To predict cytomegalovirus infection status, the study combined high-throughput TCR immunosequencing, statistical association of individual TCRs with disease status, and machine learning. A later analysis re-analyzed previously published TCR beta repertoires from several hundred donors and added high-resolution HLA genotyping to study TCR occurrence patterns. Rather than using new phenotypic data, the later analysis identified candidate immune exposures from TCR beta sequences and from how often those sequences occurred across donors. An earlier analysis of approximately 580 of the donors used high-throughput TCR beta sequencing to judge whether each TCR beta V gene segment behaved as functional or pseudogenic. Donor age, sex, ethnicity and CMV serostatus were compiled together with the repertoire data. In a later genetic analysis, genome-wide SNP genotypes for about three fifths of the roughly 670 donors were used, and that subset was treated as a discovery cohort. All discovery cohort repertoires had been generated using a single sequencing platform. Class I and class II HLA loci were covered by the typing at four-digit resolution. The number of typed donors differed by locus: about 620-640 for A, B, C, DRB1 and DQB1; some 500 for DQA1; some 610 for DPA1; and about 470 for DPB1. About five DR-DQ haplotypes were handled as single units for association and clustering, since linkage in the cohort was strong. Across 398 genotyped donors of the cohort, an average of approximately 200,000 unique TCR beta nucleotide sequences per donor were sequenced, and around 19% of those sequences were non-productive.

In total, 600 or so healthy bone marrow donors made up the cohort. Cohort members were all nominally healthy when sampled, although unrecorded immune exposures were likely present. The donor tested CMV seronegative and was one of the 352 seronegative cohort members. Every donor gave a peripheral blood sample, and the peripheral blood mononuclear cells from that sample were used for TCR beta sequencing. The Qiagen DNeasy Blood Extraction Kit was used to extract genomic DNA from the blood cell samples. CDR1 and CDR2 are drawn from the germline V gene (reference sequence): SGHNT, YYREEE. The CDR3 contains 15 residues, cysteine and phenylalanine counted. This entry keeps only the CDR3 DNA: 45 bases, framed from base 1. Trimming accounts for 4 bases at V and 5 bases at J, while the number of junction bases matched to no gene is 10. Overall study results and their limits: A later analysis found that most CMV-associated TCR beta chains appeared HLA-restricted, with HLA associations seemingly driven largely by CMV exposure. Presence/absence analyses assumed roughly uniform sequencing depth across donors, an assumption that may not hold. Compared with equally common non-associated chains, HLA-associated TCR beta chains in a later analysis were more clonally expanded and had lower generation probabilities. Most TCR sequences were seen in very few donors, while some public TCRs were found in many individuals. A total of about 150 TCR beta chains were listed by the study as associated with cytomegalovirus. The authors suggested that the approach could potentially be extended to other disease states and immunological phenotypes. A further reported finding was that TCR beta sequences accurately predicted the HLA-A and HLA-B alleles for most subjects in the first cohort. A later analysis found that TCR association rates varied across HLA loci, with DRB1 alleles showing the most associated TCRs and HLA-C alleles the fewest. Because HLA typing was missing for some donors at each locus, association tests included only the typed subset. In a later analysis, several top co-occurrence clusters were reported to appear linked to parvovirus B19, influenza, CMV and Epstein-Barr virus. A group of highly shared sequence variants was considered likely to be a technical artifact of the sequencing pipeline. Cytomegalovirus status was reported to be diagnosed by the classifier with high specificity and sensitivity in both the original and validation cohorts. The only immune exposure information available for the cohort was CMV serostatus. An earlier analysis of approximately 600 of the donors showed that most TCR beta V segments appeared in productive rearrangements either about 87% or about 30% of the time, which broadly matched IMGT annotations. This cohort had only TCR beta chains sequenced, and the lack of alpha or paired-chain data limited which features could be detected. Linkage disequilibrium might explain the correlated functional status among segregating V segments, but an unknown experimental factor could not be ruled out. A later genetic analysis associated a missense DCLRE1C variant with V-gene and J-gene trimming of TCR beta chains, and an independent cohort replicated the association. According to a later genetic analysis, donors in an Asian-associated ancestry cluster had fewer N-insertions in productive TCRs than the approximately 710-donor mean. Because counts were too low, seventeen rarely observed V segments, including chromosome 9 orphons, were excluded from the earlier analysis of 587 of the donors. At a false discovery rate of 0.05, a later analysis linked 15,000 to 20,000 TCR beta sequences to specific HLA alleles. Three of the identified cytomegalovirus-associated TCR beta chains were confirmed in vitro to be specific for cytomegalovirus antigens. The 87-base-pair reads could not distinguish some IMGT-functional V segments, including TRBV6-2 and TRBV6-3, so those segments were excluded. When HLA alleles, especially DR and DQ, strongly co-occurred, attributing TCR associations to individual alleles was difficult.

Concerning this clone: Its antigen has not been determined. Per-nucleotide qualities are absent, and no much larger clonotype sits a single base away.

The library came from the immunoSEQ multiplex PCR assay. The multiplex PCR relied on a mix of 60 forward primers for TCR Vbeta segments and 13 reverse primers for TCR Jbeta segments. The CDR3 region of rearranged TCR beta genes was amplified from genomic DNA with a multiplex PCR assay. Amplified TCR beta libraries were sequenced as 87-base-pair reads on the Illumina HiSeq System. The authors' analysis ran thus. A later analysis counted some 74 million unique TCR beta chains across the 600 to 850 repertoires, and 10 million to 11 million of these chains were shared by at least two donors. Raw reads were error-corrected and collapsed into unique sequences with a nearest-neighbor algorithm that merged closely related sequences to remove PCR and sequencing errors. To assign V, D and J gene segments, CDR3 sequences were aligned to IMGT reference sequences. Each retained sequence needed at least a six-nucleotide match to both a V gene segment and a J gene segment. Rearrangements were classified as productive when the CDR3 lacked stop codons and remained in frame with V and J, and all other rearrangements were classified as non-productive. Following IMGT convention, CDR3 was defined as the stretch from the second conserved V-encoded cysteine to the conserved J-encoded phenylalanine. The earlier analysis of approximately 500 of the donors excluded sequences that lacked an unambiguous match to a single V gene segment. An earlier analysis of 587 of the donors called V segments functional above 56.7% productive rearrangements and segregating when the between-donor standard deviation exceeded 5%. A statistical classification framework was built for diagnosing cytomegalovirus status from the catalog of TCR beta chain sequences. In a later analysis, V and J genes were assigned by comparing TCR nucleotide sequences against IMGT/GENE-DB human TR gene sequences. The TCRdist pipeline was used in a later analysis to assign CDR3 sequences and most-parsimonious VDJ recombination scenarios. In a later analysis, each TCR beta chain was defined by its CDR3 amino acid sequence together with its V-gene family, and reads lacking a unique V-gene family were excluded. In a later analysis, 450 to 600 highly shared, low-generation-probability nucleotide sequences were removed to address suspected cross-contamination and a sequencing artifact. In a later analysis, a clonal expansion index for each public chain was calculated from normalized within-repertoire ranks of inferred template counts. In a later analysis, generation probabilities were computed using a VDJ recombination model fitted to out-of-frame rearrangements, and the results were checked against IGoR. In a later analysis, hypergeometric tests were used to score TCR-TCR, TCR-HLA and TCR-CMV co-occurrence, with a repertoire-size bias correction applied to TCR pairs. A later analysis estimated false discovery rates by permuting HLA or CMV assignments 20 times. In a later analysis, co-occurring TCRs were grouped using DBSCAN, with TCRdist sequence similarity added in when clustering inside HLA-allele-positive subsets. Repertoires with fewer than 30,000 or more than 120,000 public chains, plus five repertoires with anomalous nucleotide sharing, were excluded from co-occurrence clustering. Entries here come from immuneACCESS through TCRdb and include only in-frame sequences with V and J called. Some clones fail to appear in such tables; in the studies checked, an unresolved V gene covers under half of the shortfall, and the cause of the remainder is unknown. The V and J calls and clone size come from that table; D and trimming were worked out from the DNA. Within this sample are a few hundred thousand clones, with around 90% of them counted one time only. Clones ranked in the top ten supply about 1.7% of the sample.

The sample comprised PBMCs. The receptor comes from a girl between 2 and 10 years old in good health and CMV-seronegative. The sequence links TRBV5-4 to TRBJ2-5, with 8 bases matching TRBD2. DNA sequence: TGTGCCAGCAGCGGCCCGGGACTAGAGGGTGAGACCCAGTACTTC. Its protein is CASSGPGLEGETQYF.